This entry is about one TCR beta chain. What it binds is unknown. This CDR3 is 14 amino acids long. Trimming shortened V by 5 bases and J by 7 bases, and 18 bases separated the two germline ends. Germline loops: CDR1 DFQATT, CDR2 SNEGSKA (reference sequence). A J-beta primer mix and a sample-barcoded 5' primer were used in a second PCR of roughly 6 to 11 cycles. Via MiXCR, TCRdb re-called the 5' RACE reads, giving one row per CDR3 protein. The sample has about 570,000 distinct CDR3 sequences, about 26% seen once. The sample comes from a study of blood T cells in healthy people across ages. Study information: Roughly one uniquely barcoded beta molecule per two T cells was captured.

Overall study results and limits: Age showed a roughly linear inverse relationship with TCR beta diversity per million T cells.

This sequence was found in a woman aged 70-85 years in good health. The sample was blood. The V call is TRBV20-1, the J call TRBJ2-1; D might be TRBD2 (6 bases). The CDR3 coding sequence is TGCAGTGCTGCCTCGGGGGTTATCATAAATGAGCAGTTCTTC. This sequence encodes CSAASGVIINEQFF.